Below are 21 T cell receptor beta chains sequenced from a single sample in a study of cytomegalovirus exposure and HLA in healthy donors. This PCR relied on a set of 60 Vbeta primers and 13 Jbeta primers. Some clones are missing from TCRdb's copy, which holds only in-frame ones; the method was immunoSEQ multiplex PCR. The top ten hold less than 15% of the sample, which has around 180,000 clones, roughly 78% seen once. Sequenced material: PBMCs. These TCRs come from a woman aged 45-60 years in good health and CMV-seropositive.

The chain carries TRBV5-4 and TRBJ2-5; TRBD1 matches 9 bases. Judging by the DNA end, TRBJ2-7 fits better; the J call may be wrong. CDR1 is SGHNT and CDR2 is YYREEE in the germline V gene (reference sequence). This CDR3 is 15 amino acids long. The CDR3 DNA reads TGTGCCAGCAGCGATCAACAGGGGGCCACTTACGAGCAGTACTTC. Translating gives CASSDQQGATYEQYF.

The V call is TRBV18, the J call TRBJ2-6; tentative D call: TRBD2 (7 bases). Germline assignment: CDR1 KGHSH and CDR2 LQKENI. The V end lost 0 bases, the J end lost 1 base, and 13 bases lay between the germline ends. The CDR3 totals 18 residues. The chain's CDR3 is CASSPPRGGQSGANVLTF. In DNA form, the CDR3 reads TGTGCCAGCTCACCACCGAGGGGGGGTCAGTCTGGGGCCAACGTCCTGACTTTC.

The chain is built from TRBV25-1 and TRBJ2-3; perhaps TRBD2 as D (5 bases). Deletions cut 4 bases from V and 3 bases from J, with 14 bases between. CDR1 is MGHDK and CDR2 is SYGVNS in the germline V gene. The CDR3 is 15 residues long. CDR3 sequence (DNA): TGTGCCAGCAGTGGTGAGGGCAGACTTACAGATACGCAGTATTTT. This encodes CASSGEGRLTDTQYF.

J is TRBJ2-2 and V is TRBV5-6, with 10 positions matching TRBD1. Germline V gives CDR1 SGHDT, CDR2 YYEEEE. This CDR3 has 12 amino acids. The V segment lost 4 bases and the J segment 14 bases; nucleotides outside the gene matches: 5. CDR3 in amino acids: CASSVDRGLLFF. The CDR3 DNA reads TGTGCCAGCAGCGTGGACAGGGGGTTACTGTTTTTT.

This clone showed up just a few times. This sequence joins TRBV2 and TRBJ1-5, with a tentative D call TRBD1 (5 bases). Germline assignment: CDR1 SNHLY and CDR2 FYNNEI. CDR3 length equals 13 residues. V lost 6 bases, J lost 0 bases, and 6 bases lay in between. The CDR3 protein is CASRDNSNQPQHF. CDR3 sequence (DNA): TGTGCCAGCAGGGACAATAGCAATCAGCCCCAGCATTTT.

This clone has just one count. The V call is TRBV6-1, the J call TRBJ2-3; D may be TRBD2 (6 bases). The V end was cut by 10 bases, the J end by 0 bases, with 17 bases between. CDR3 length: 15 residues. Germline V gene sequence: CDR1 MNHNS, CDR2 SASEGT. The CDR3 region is CATGLGGASTDTQYF. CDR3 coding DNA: TGTGCCACTGGCCTGGGGGGAGCAAGCACAGATACGCAGTATTTT.

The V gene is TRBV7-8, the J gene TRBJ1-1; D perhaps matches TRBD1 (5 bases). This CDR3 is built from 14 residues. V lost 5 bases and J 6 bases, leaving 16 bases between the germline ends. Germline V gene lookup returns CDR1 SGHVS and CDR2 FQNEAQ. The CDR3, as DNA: TGTGCCAGCAGCCCCCGGCGGGGGAGGGCTGAAGCTTTCTTT. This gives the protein CASSPRRGRAEAFF.

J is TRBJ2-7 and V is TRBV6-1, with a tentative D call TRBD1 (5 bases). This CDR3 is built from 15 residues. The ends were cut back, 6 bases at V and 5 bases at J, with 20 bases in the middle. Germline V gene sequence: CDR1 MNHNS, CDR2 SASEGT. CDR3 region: CASRGRTRVRDEQYF. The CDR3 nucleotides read TGTGCCAGCAGGGGTCGAACCAGGGTCCGGGACGAGCAGTACTTC.

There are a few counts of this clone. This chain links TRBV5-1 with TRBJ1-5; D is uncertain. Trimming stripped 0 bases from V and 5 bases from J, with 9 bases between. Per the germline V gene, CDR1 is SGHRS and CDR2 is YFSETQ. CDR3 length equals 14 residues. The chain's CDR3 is CASSLEAGDQPQHF. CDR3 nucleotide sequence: TGCGCCAGCAGCTTGGAAGCAGGCGATCAGCCCCAGCATTTT. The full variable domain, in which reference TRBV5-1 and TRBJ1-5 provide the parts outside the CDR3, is KAGVTQTPRYLIKTRGQQVTLSCSPISGHRSVSWYQQTPGQGLQFLFEYFSETQRNKGNFPGRFSGRQFSNSRSEMNVSTLELGDSALYLCASSLEAGDQPQHFGDGTRLSIL.

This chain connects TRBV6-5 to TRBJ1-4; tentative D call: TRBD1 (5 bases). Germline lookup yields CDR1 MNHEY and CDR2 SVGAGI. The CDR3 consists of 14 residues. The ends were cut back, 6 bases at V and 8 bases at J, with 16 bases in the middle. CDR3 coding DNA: TGTGCCAGCAGCTTATGGGGCAGCGGGGAAAAACTGTTTTTT. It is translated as CASSLWGSGEKLFF.

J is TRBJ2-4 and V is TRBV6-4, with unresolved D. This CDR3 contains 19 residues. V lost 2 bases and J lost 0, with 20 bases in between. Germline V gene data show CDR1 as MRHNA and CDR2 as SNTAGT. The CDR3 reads CASSDQTHPHLIAKNIQYF. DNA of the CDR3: TGTGCCAGCAGTGACCAGACTCACCCACACCTCATAGCCAAAAACATTCAGTACTTC.

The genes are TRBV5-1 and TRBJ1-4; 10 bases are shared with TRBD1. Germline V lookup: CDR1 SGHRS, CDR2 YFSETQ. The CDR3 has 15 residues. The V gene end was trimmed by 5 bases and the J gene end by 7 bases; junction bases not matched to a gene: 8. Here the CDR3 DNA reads TGCGCCAGCAGTATGATGGGGACAGGGGTTGAAAAACTGTTTTTT. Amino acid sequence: CASSMMGTGVEKLFF.

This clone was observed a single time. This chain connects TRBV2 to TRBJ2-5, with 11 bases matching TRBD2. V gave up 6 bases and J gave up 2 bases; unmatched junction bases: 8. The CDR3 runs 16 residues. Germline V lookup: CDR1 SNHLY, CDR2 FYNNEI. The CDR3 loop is CASSRSSGGLQETQYF. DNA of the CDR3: TGTGCCAGCAGCCGGTCTAGCGGGGGGCTTCAAGAGACCCAGTACTTC.

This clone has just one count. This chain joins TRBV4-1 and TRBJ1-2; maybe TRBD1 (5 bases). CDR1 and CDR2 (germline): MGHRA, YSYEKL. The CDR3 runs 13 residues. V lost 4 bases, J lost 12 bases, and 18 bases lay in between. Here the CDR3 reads CASSPQDSPYHTF. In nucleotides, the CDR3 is TGCGCCAGCAGCCCACAGGATTCTCCCTATCACACCTTC.

The CDR3 loop reads CASSEVGQSLSMQFF. The CDR3 nucleotides read TGTGCCAGCAGTGAAGTGGGACAGTCACTCTCGATGCAGTTCTTC. This sequence joins TRBV6-1 and TRBJ2-1; 7 positions match TRBD1. The CDR3 spans 15 residues. Per germline, CDR1 MNHNS and CDR2 SASEGT. V dropped 1 base and J dropped 12; count of bases not matched to a gene: 12.

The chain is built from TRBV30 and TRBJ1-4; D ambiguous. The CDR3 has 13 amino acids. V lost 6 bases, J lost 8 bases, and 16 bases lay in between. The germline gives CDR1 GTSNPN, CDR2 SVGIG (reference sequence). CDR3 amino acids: CACEGRGREKLFF. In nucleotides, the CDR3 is TGTGCCTGCGAAGGGCGCGGGCGCGAAAAACTGTTTTTT.

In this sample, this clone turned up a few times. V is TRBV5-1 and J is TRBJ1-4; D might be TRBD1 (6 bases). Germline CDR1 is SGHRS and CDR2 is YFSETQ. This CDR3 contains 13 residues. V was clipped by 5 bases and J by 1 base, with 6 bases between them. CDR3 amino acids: CASRTGTNEKLFF. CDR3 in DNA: TGCGCCAGCAGGACAGGAACTAATGAAAAACTGTTTTTT.

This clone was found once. CDR3 DNA sequence: TGTGCCTGGAGTGTAACGGCAGATACGCAGTATTTT. It encodes CAWSVTADTQYF. The rearrangement joins TRBV30 to TRBJ2-3; D is undetermined. CDR1 is GTSNPN and CDR2 is SVGIG in the germline V gene (reference sequence). The CDR3 loop spans 12 amino acids. The V end lost 0 bases, the J end lost 4 bases, and 5 bases lay between the germline ends.

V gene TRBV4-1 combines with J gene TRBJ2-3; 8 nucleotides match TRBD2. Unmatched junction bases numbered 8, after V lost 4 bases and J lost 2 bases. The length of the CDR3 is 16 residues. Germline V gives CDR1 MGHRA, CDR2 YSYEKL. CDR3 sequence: CASSPGRGGSTDTQYF. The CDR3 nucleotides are TGCGCCAGCAGCCCGGGCCGGGGGGGGTCCACAGATACGCAGTATTTT.

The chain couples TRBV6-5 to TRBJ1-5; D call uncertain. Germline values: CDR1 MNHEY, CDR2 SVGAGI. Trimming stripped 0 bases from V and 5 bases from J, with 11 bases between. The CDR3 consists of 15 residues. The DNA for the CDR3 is TGTGCCAGCAGTTACTCGGCAGGTCCTTATCAGCCCCAGCATTTT. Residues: CASSYSAGPYQPQHF.

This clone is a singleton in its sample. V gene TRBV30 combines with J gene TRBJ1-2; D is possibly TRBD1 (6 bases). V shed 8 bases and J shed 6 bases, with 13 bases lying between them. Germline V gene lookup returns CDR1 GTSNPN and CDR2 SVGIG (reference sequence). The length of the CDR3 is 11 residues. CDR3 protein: CARSRGDGYTF. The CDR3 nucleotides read TGTGCCCGTAGCAGGGGTGATGGCTACACCTTC.